A selection of T cell receptor beta chains follows, all from one sample in a study of shared clonotypes between healthy human individuals. Assay used: immunoSEQ multiplex PCR; TCRdb lists only in-frame clones, some missing. The data contain a few million clones, 85% to 95% of them seen just once; the ten biggest clones take up under 0.45%. Sequencing was done on a sample of naive CD4+ T cells from PBMCs. These receptors originate from a man aged 18 to 30 in good health. Some clones in this sample may be carry-over from other donors' samples. Both conserved end residues are part of each CDR3. The order of the fields is D gene, CDR3 length, V gene, clone size, J gene, CDR3 DNA, CDR3 protein. The D gene is left open where the match is weak. Only part of the rows carry a size: once, few, many, or a class if the clone is expanded.

D gene: NA; CDR3 length: 11; V gene: TRBV6-5; clone size: few; J gene: TRBJ1-2; CDR3 DNA: TGTGCCAGCACTCAGGGATATGGCTACACCTTC; CDR3 protein: CASTQGYGYTF
D gene: NA; CDR3 length: 14; V gene: TRBV5-1; clone size: once; J gene: TRBJ2-5; CDR3 DNA: TGCGCCAGCAGCTTGGAAAGGGGCCAAGAGACCCAGTACTTC; CDR3 protein: CASSLERGQETQYF
D gene: NA; CDR3 length: 16; V gene: TRBV4-2; clone size: NA; J gene: TRBJ2-4; CDR3 DNA: TGTGCCAGCAGCCAAGATGGTCTGGCAGGGGAAAACATTCAGTACTTC; CDR3 protein: CASSQDGLAGENIQYF
D gene: NA; CDR3 length: 15; V gene: TRBV6-6; clone size: NA; J gene: TRBJ1-5; CDR3 DNA: TGTGCCAGCAGTTACGAAGGGAGGGTCAGGCAGCCCCAGCATTTT; CDR3 protein: CASSYEGRVRQPQHF
D gene: TRBD1; CDR3 length: 14; V gene: TRBV5-1; clone size: NA; J gene: TRBJ1-1; CDR3 DNA: TGCGCCAGCAACCAGGACAGGACCGGGGATGAAGCTTTCTTT; CDR3 protein: CASNQDRTGDEAFF
D gene: TRBD2; CDR3 length: 15; V gene: TRBV15; clone size: NA; J gene: TRBJ2-1; CDR3 DNA: TGTGCCACCAGCAGAACTAGCGGGAGAGGGTATGAGCAGTTCTTC; CDR3 protein: CATSRTSGRGYEQFF
D gene: TRBD1; CDR3 length: 17; V gene: TRBV28; clone size: NA; J gene: TRBJ2-7; CDR3 DNA: TGTGCCAGCAGTTCGGGGGACAGGGTATTGGGCACCTACGAGCAGTACTTC; CDR3 protein: CASSSGDRVLGTYEQYF
D gene: NA; CDR3 length: 13; V gene: TRBV6-9; clone size: once; J gene: TRBJ2-4; CDR3 DNA: TGTGCCAGCAGTTACAGGGATAGGGCCATTCAGTACTTC; CDR3 protein: CASSYRDRAIQYF
D gene: NA; CDR3 length: 15; V gene: TRBV5-1; clone size: NA; J gene: TRBJ2-2; CDR3 DNA: TGCGCCAGCAGCTTGTTAGCGGTTAACACCGGGGAGCTGTTTTTT; CDR3 protein: CASSLLAVNTGELFF
D gene: NA; CDR3 length: 13; V gene: TRBV6-1; clone size: NA; J gene: TRBJ1-1; CDR3 DNA: TGTGCCAGCATCTATCCGGGGAACACTGAAGCTTTCTTT; CDR3 protein: CASIYPGNTEAFF
D gene: NA; CDR3 length: 17; V gene: TRBV7-9; clone size: NA; J gene: TRBJ2-7; CDR3 DNA: TGTGCCAGCAGCTTAGGTTTGAGACAGAAAAAGTCCTACGAGCAGTACTTC; CDR3 protein: CASSLGLRQKKSYEQYF
D gene: TRBD2; CDR3 length: 18; V gene: TRBV5-1; clone size: NA; J gene: TRBJ2-1; CDR3 DNA: TGCGCCAGCAGCTGGGCCCCCAGCGGGAGCGACACAAGGGGTGAGCAGTTCTTC; CDR3 protein: CASSWAPSGSDTRGEQFF
D gene: NA; CDR3 length: 15; V gene: TRBV9; clone size: NA; J gene: TRBJ2-1; CDR3 DNA: TGTGCCAGCAGCGCCGATTTAAGCTCCTACAATGAGCAGTTCTTC; CDR3 protein: CASSADLSSYNEQFF
D gene: NA; CDR3 length: 11; V gene: TRBV20-1; clone size: once; J gene: TRBJ2-6; CDR3 DNA: TGCAGCGCCTCTGGGGCCAACGTCCTGACTTTC; CDR3 protein: CSASGANVLTF
D gene: TRBD2; CDR3 length: 16; V gene: TRBV30; clone size: NA; J gene: TRBJ2-3; CDR3 DNA: TGTGCCTGGAGTCGAAGCGGGAGCTTCTATAAGGATACGCAGTATTTT; CDR3 protein: CAWSRSGSFYKDTQYF
D gene: NA; CDR3 length: 14; V gene: TRBV6-1; clone size: NA; J gene: TRBJ2-5; CDR3 DNA: TGTGCCACCTCAGGGGTTTGGAGCCGGGAGACCCAGTACTTC; CDR3 protein: CATSGVWSRETQYF
D gene: TRBD1; CDR3 length: 15; V gene: TRBV30; clone size: NA; J gene: TRBJ2-7; CDR3 DNA: TGTGCCTGGAGAAAGGGACAGACCGTCTCCTACGAGCAGTACTTC; CDR3 protein: CAWRKGQTVSYEQYF
D gene: NA; CDR3 length: 15; V gene: TRBV7-7; clone size: once; J gene: TRBJ2-5; CDR3 DNA: TGTGCCAGCAGCTTAGCCGCGGGGACCTCAGAGACCCAGTACTTC; CDR3 protein: CASSLAAGTSETQYF
D gene: NA; CDR3 length: 14; V gene: TRBV30; clone size: NA; J gene: TRBJ2-7; CDR3 DNA: TGTGCCTGGAGTGTCTTGGCGTGGCCCTACGAGCAGTACTTC; CDR3 protein: CAWSVLAWPYEQYF
D gene: TRBD2; CDR3 length: 14; V gene: TRBV11-2; clone size: NA; J gene: TRBJ2-7; CDR3 DNA: TGTGCCAGCAGCTTGGGACTAGCGGTATACGAGCAGTACTTC; CDR3 protein: CASSLGLAVYEQYF
D gene: NA; CDR3 length: 16; V gene: TRBV9; clone size: NA; J gene: TRBJ2-3; CDR3 DNA: TGTGCCAGCAGCCCCGCGAGGCGGCCCGACTTCAATACGCAGTATTTT; CDR3 protein: CASSPARRPDFNTQYF
D gene: TRBD2; CDR3 length: 14; V gene: TRBV5-4; clone size: NA; J gene: TRBJ2-1; CDR3 DNA: TGTGCCAGCAGCCCCGGGGGGGCGTTCGATGAGCAGTTCTTC; CDR3 protein: CASSPGGAFDEQFF
D gene: NA; CDR3 length: 12; V gene: TRBV28; clone size: NA; J gene: TRBJ1-1; CDR3 DNA: TGTGCCAGCAGTTCGGTGACCTGGGGAGCTTTCTTT; CDR3 protein: CASSSVTWGAFF
D gene: NA; CDR3 length: 16; V gene: TRBV28; clone size: NA; J gene: TRBJ2-1; CDR3 DNA: TGTGCCAGCAGTTTATGGTCAGGGACTCTTCGGAATGAGCAGTTCTTC; CDR3 protein: CASSLWSGTLRNEQFF
D gene: NA; CDR3 length: 14; V gene: TRBV6-1; clone size: NA; J gene: TRBJ1-1; CDR3 DNA: TGTGCCAGCAGTGAAGACAGGCTTTACACTGAAGCTTTCTTT; CDR3 protein: CASSEDRLYTEAFF
D gene: NA; CDR3 length: 13; V gene: TRBV12-5; clone size: NA; J gene: TRBJ2-1; CDR3 DNA: TGTGCTAGTGGTTTATCCCGGTGGAGGGAGCAGTTCTTC; CDR3 protein: CASGLSRWREQFF
D gene: NA; CDR3 length: 13; V gene: TRBV7-2; clone size: NA; J gene: TRBJ2-2; CDR3 DNA: TGTGCCAGCAGCTTAGCCGGGGGCGGGGAGCTGTTTTTT; CDR3 protein: CASSLAGGGELFF
D gene: NA; CDR3 length: 17; V gene: TRBV21-1; clone size: NA; J gene: TRBJ1-2; CDR3 DNA: NA; CDR3 protein: CASSKVGRGALSSGYTF
D gene: TRBD1; CDR3 length: 18; V gene: TRBV7-2; clone size: NA; J gene: TRBJ1-5; CDR3 DNA: TGTGCCAGCAGCTTAGGTCGGGACAGAGAGTTTAGCAATCAGCCCCAGCATTTT; CDR3 protein: CASSLGRDREFSNQPQHF
D gene: NA; CDR3 length: 15; V gene: TRBV5-1; clone size: NA; J gene: TRBJ1-2; CDR3 DNA: TGCGCCAGCAGCGGAGGACCGACAGGACGTCTGGGCTACACCTTC; CDR3 protein: CASSGGPTGRLGYTF
D gene: NA; CDR3 length: 15; V gene: TRBV18; clone size: NA; J gene: TRBJ1-2; CDR3 DNA: TGTGCCAGCTCACCCCCGGGGGCTACTAACTATGGCTACACCTTC; CDR3 protein: CASSPPGATNYGYTF
D gene: NA; CDR3 length: 16; V gene: TRBV9; clone size: NA; J gene: TRBJ2-2; CDR3 DNA: TGTGCCAGCAGCGTAGATATCGGGAGAACCAATCGGGAGCTGTTTTTT; CDR3 protein: CASSVDIGRTNRELFF
D gene: TRBD1; CDR3 length: 15; V gene: TRBV5-4; clone size: NA; J gene: TRBJ2-7; CDR3 DNA: TGTGCCAGCAGCCCCGGGACAGGGAGCTCCTACGAGCAGTACTTC; CDR3 protein: CASSPGTGSSYEQYF
D gene: NA; CDR3 length: 13; V gene: TRBV27; clone size: NA; J gene: TRBJ2-7; CDR3 DNA: TGTGCCAGCAGTTTGGTCCACCGCGACGAGCAGTACTTC; CDR3 protein: CASSLVHRDEQYF
D gene: NA; CDR3 length: 12; V gene: TRBV19; clone size: once; J gene: TRBJ2-3; CDR3 DNA: TGTGCCAGCCAACAGTCCACAGATACGCAGTATTTT; CDR3 protein: CASQQSTDTQYF
D gene: NA; CDR3 length: 15; V gene: TRBV5-1; clone size: NA; J gene: TRBJ1-2; CDR3 DNA: TGCGCCAGCAGCTTGGTGGGGCAGGGTGAGGATGGCTACACCTTC; CDR3 protein: CASSLVGQGEDGYTF
D gene: NA; CDR3 length: 16; V gene: TRBV21-1; clone size: once; J gene: TRBJ2-3; CDR3 DNA: TGTGCCAGCAGCAAAGGTGACTGCCGGATGGGTTATACGCAGTATTTT; CDR3 protein: CASSKGDCRMGYTQYF
D gene: NA; CDR3 length: 14; V gene: TRBV7-7; clone size: NA; J gene: TRBJ2-5; CDR3 DNA: TGTGCCAGCAGCTTAGAGTGGGCAGAGGAGACCCAGTACTTC; CDR3 protein: CASSLEWAEETQYF
D gene: TRBD2; CDR3 length: 14; V gene: TRBV2; clone size: NA; J gene: TRBJ2-7; CDR3 DNA: TGTGCCAGCAGTGGGGGACTAGTTATCTACGAGCAGTACTTC; CDR3 protein: CASSGGLVIYEQYF
D gene: TRBD1; CDR3 length: 14; V gene: TRBV28; clone size: NA; J gene: TRBJ2-7; CDR3 DNA: TGTGCCAGCAGGGGGGACAGGGTCTTATACGAGCAGTACTTC; CDR3 protein: CASRGDRVLYEQYF
D gene: NA; CDR3 length: 16; V gene: TRBV5-4; clone size: NA; J gene: TRBJ2-1; CDR3 DNA: TGTGCCAGCAGCTTGGGTAACCGGTGGGAAGGGAATGAGCAGTTCTTC; CDR3 protein: CASSLGNRWEGNEQFF
D gene: TRBD2; CDR3 length: 18; V gene: TRBV14; clone size: NA; J gene: TRBJ2-5; CDR3 DNA: TGTGCCAGCAGCCAAGGGCCTGGGGCTAGCGGGAGGATTAAGACCCAGTACTTC; CDR3 protein: CASSQGPGASGRIKTQYF
D gene: NA; CDR3 length: 13; V gene: TRBV7-9; clone size: NA; J gene: TRBJ2-5; CDR3 DNA: TGTGCCAGCAGCATAGGGGCCGTCGAGACCCAGTACTTC; CDR3 protein: CASSIGAVETQYF